This T cell receptor (beta chain) was captured by sequencing in a study of blood T cells in healthy people across ages. Whole-study findings and limits: Estimated diversity, derived from one million T cells, was regarded as an underestimate.

Each sample had at least 6.5 million PBMCs isolated. V lost 3 bases and J 2 bases, leaving 10 bases between the germline ends. The CDR3 runs 14 residues. Germline V gives CDR1 ENHRY, CDR2 SYGVKD. A sample-barcoded 5' primer and a J-beta primer mix were used in a second PCR of about 7 to 11 cycles. Every cDNA molecule carried a tag from a template-switch adaptor bearing 12 random nucleotides. A single record per CDR3 protein comes from TCRdb applying MiXCR to the 5' RACE reads. The repertoire holds 450,000 to 700,000 distinct CDR3 sequences, with approximately 25% as singletons. Turning to this clonotype: Its antigen is not known.

The receptor was derived from a woman in her seventies in good health. The specimen sequenced was blood. The gene calls are TRBV10-3 and TRBJ1-2; no definite D call. This CDR3 reads CAISETRENYGYTF. CDR3 coding DNA: TGTGCCATCAGTGAAACGAGAGAAAACTATGGCTACACCTTC.